The clone carrying this TCR beta chain was seen ten or more times. The antigen is not known. The data originate from a study of Graves' ophthalmopathy and Graves' hyperthyroidism. General study results and limits: The blood repertoire also included most expanded thyroid clonotypes above 0.001 frequency. Progression of ophthalmopathy was predicted by the model with about 67% sensitivity and around 77% specificity.

As the template, RNA transcripts were used to amplify TCR beta CDR3 regions. Second-round multiplex PCR came after first-round RT-PCR with HTBI primers. TCRdb itself ran the multiplex PCR reads through MiXCR, one entry per CDR3 protein. The sample holds around 1.1 million distinct CDR3 sequences, roughly 35% seen once. Germline V gene lookup returns CDR1 LGHNA and CDR2 YSLEER. The CDR3 sequence is 16 residues long. V trimming: 1 base; J trimming: 3 bases; junction bases outside the gene matches: 6. This TCR was recovered from an adult man with Graves' hyperthyroidism. This rearrangement joins TRBV4-3 to TRBJ2-5; 9 bases align to TRBD2. The sample comprised peripheral blood or thyroid tissue (not recorded which). The CDR3 is CASSQGSGTSKETQYF. CDR3 sequence (DNA): TGCGCCAGCAGCCAAGGTTCCGGGACTAGCAAAGAGACCCAGTACTTC.